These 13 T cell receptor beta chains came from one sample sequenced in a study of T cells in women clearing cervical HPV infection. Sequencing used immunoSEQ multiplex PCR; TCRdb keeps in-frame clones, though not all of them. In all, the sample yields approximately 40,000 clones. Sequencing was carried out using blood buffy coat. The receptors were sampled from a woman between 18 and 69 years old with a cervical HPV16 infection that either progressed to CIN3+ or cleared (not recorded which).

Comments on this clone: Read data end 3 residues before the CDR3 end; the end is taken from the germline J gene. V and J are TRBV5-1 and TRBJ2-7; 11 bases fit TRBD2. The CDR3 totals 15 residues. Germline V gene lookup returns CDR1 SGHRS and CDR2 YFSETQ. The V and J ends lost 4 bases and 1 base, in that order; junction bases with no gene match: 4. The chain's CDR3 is CASSVGTSGSYEQYF. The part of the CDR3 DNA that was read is TGCGCCAGCAGCGTCGGGACTAGCGGATCCTACGAG.

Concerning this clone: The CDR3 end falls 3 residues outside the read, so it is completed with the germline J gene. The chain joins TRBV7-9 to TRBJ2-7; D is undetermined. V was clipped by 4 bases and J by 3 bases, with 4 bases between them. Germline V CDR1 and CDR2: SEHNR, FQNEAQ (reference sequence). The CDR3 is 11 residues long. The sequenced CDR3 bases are TGTGCCAGCAGCTATAACTACGAG. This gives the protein CASSYNYE. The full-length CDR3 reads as CASSYNYEQYF. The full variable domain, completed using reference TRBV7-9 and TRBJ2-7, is DTGVSQNPRHKITKRGQNVTFRCDPISEHNRLYWYRQTLGQGPEFLTYFQNEAQLEKSRLLSDRFSAERPKGSFSTLEIQRTEQGDSAMYLCASSYNYEQYFGPGTRLTVT.

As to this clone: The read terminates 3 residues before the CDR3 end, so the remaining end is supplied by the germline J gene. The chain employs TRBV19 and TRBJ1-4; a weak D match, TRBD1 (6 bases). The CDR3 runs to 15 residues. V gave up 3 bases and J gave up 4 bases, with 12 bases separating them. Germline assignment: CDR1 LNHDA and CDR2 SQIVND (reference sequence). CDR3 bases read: TGTGCCAGTAGTATGGCGACAGGTTATAATGAAAAA. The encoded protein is CASSMATGYNEK. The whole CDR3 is CASSMATGYNEKLFF.

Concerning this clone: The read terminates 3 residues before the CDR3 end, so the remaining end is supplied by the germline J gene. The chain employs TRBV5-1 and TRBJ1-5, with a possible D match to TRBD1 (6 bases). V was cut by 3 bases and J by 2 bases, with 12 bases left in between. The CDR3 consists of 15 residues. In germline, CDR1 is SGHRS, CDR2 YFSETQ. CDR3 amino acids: CASSWTAGGNQPQHF. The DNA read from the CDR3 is TGCGCCAGCAGCTGGACAGCTGGGGGCAATCAGCCC.

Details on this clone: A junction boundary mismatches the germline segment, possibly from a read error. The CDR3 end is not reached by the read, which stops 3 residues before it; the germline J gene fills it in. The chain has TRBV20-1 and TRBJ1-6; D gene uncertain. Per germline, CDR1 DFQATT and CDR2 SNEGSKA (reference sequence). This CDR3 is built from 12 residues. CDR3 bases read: TGCAGTGCGGGCAGGAAGGATTCATCC. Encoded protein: CSAGRKDSS. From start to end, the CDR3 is CSAGRKDSSLHF.

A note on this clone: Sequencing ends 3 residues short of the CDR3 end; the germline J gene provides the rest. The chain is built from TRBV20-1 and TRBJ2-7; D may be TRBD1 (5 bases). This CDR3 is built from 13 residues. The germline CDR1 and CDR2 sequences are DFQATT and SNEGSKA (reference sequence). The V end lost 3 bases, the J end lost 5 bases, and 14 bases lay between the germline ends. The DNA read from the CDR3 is TGCAGTGCTAGGCCCCGCAGGGTGGACGAG. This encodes CSARPRRVDE. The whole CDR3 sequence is CSARPRRVDEQYF.

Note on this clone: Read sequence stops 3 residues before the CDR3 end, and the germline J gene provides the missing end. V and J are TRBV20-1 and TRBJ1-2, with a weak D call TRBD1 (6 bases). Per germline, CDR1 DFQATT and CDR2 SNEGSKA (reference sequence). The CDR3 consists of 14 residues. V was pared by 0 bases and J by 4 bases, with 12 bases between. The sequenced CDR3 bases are TGCAGTGCTAGAGACAGGGGCGAACTCTATGGC. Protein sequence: CSARDRGELYG. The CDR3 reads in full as CSARDRGELYGYTF.

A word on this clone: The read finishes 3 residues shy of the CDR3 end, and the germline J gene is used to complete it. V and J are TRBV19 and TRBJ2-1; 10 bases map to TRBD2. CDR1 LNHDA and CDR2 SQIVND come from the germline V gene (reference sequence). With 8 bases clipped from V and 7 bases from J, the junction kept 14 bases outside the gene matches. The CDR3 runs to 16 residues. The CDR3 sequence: CASSATSGKGGNEQFF. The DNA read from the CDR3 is TGTGCCAGTTCAGCTACTAGCGGGAAGGGGGGAAATGAG.

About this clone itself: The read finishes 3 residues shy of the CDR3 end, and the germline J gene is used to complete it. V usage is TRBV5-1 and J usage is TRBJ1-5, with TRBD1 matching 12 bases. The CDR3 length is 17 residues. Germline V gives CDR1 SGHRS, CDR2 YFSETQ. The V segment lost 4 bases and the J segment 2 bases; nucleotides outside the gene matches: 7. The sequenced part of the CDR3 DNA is TGCGCCAGCAGCCCGGGACAGGGGGCGGTTGGCAATCAGCCC. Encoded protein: CASSPGQGAVGNQP. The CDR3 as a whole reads CASSPGQGAVGNQPQHF.

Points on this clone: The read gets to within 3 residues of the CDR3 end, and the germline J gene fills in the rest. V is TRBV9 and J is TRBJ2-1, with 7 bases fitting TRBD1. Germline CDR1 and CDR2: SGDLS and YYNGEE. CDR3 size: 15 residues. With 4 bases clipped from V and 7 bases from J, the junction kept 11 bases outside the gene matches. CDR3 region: CASSSLGQKVNEQFF. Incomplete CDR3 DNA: TGTGCCAGCAGCTCCCTGGGACAGAAGGTTAATGAG. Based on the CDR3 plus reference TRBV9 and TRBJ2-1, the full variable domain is DSGVTQTPKHLITATGQRVTLRCSPRSGDLSVYWYQQSLDQGLQFLIQYYNGEERAKGNILERFSAQQFPDLHSELNLSSLELGDSALYFCASSSLGQKVNEQFFGPGTRLTVL.

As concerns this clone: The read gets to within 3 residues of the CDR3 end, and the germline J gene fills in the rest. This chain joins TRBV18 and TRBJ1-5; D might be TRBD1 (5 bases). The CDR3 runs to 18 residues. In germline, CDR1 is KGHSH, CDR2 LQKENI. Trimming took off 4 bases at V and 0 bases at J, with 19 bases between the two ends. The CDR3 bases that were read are TGTGCCAGCTCACAACAGCGGGACTTTCGAAATAGCAATCAGCCC. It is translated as CASSQQRDFRNSNQP. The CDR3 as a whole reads CASSQQRDFRNSNQPQHF.

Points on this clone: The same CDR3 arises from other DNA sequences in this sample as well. The chain's CDR3 is CASSRGQYTDTQYF. CDR3 bases read: TGTGCCAGCAGCCGCGGACAGTACACAGATACG. The chain links TRBV5-4 to TRBJ2-3; a weak D match, TRBD1 (6 bases). The CDR3 end is not reached by the read, which stops 3 residues before it; the germline J gene fills it in. Germline lookup yields CDR1 SGHNT and CDR2 YYREEE (reference sequence). V lost 4 bases and J 2 bases, leaving 11 bases between the germline ends. The CDR3 spans 14 residues.

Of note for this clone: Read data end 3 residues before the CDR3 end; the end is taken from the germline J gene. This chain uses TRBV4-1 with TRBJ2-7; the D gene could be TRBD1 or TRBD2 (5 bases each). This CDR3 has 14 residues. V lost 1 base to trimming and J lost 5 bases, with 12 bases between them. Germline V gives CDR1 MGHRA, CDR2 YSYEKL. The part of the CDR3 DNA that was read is TGCGCCAGCAGCCAAGGCCCAGGGAGCAACGAG. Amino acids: CASSQGPGSNE. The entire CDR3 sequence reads CASSQGPGSNEQYF.